One and the same sample provided the 24 T cell receptor beta chains below, sequenced in a study of T cells in Graves' hyperthyroidism and ophthalmopathy. TCR beta CDR3 regions were amplified from RNA transcripts. The study used the HTBI primer set for a first-round RT-PCR of the TCR CDR3. MiXCR was run by TCRdb on the multiplex PCR reads, yielding one entry per CDR3 protein. In the table there are about 520,000 distinct CDR3 sequences, around 24% of which are singletons. Sequenced: blood. The receptors were gathered from a woman in her 30s with Graves' ophthalmopathy.

This rearrangement joins TRBV9 to TRBJ2-2; D uncertain. CDR3 size: 15 residues. Per germline, CDR1 SGDLS and CDR2 YYNGEE. Trimming stripped 1 base from V and 4 bases from J, with 11 bases between. CDR3: CASSVLGFGTGELFF. For the CDR3, the DNA is TGTGCCAGCAGCGTACTAGGGTTTGGCACCGGGGAGCTGTTTTTT. Using reference TRBV9 and TRBJ2-2 for the parts outside the CDR3, the full variable domain is DSGVTQTPKHLITATGQRVTLRCSPRSGDLSVYWYQQSLDQGLQFLIQYYNGEERAKGNILERFSAQQFPDLHSELNLSSLELGDSALYFCASSVLGFGTGELFFGEGSRLTVL.

This clonotype was seen at least ten times. The chain combines TRBV7-9 with TRBJ2-7; 8 nucleotides agree with TRBD1. The CDR3 covers 15 residues. With V trimmed by 4 bases and J by 4 bases, 9 bases remained unmatched. CDR1 and CDR2 (germline): SEHNR, FQNEAQ (reference sequence). This chain's CDR3 is CASSSDRTGLYEQYF. CDR3 bases: TGTGCCAGCAGCTCTGACCGGACAGGGCTTTACGAGCAGTACTTC.

The gene calls are TRBV28 and TRBJ1-1; possibly TRBD1 for D (5 bases). From germline, CDR1 is MDHEN and CDR2 SYDVKM. V was trimmed by 9 bases and J by 4 bases, leaving 15 bases between them. The CDR3 runs to 13 residues. CDR3 protein: CASPKGQGTEAFF. The CDR3, as DNA: TGTGCCAGTCCCAAGGGCCAGGGCACTGAAGCTTTCTTT.

At least ten counts were recorded for this clonotype. The chain is built from TRBV19 and TRBJ2-6; tentative D call: TRBD1 (5 bases). Looked up from germline, CDR1 is LNHDA and CDR2 is SQIVND (reference sequence). Between the trimmed V and J ends, which lost 5 bases and 0 bases, there was a span of 8 bases. CDR3 length: 15 amino acids. The CDR3 sequence: CASSWGGSGANVLTF. In nucleotides, the CDR3 is TGTGCCAGTAGTTGGGGCGGCTCTGGGGCCAACGTCCTGACTTTC.

This clonotype came up many times. The chain couples TRBV18 to TRBJ2-5; tentative D call: TRBD2 (6 bases). The V and J ends lost 0 bases and 4 bases respectively, with 9 bases between them. The CDR3 is 14 amino acids. Germline loops: CDR1 KGHSH, CDR2 LQKENI. This CDR3 reads CASSPPGGAETQYF. CDR3 in DNA: TGTGCCAGCTCACCACCGGGGGGAGCAGAGACCCAGTACTTC.

The table lists this clonotype with many counts. The chain has TRBV6-2 or TRBV6-3 and TRBJ2-5; 9 positions match TRBD1. This CDR3 is built from 14 residues. Trimming removed 8 bases from V and 4 bases from J; junction bases left unmatched: 8. CDR1 and CDR2 (germline): MNHEY, SVGEGT. The CDR3 DNA sequence: TGTGCCAGCGGAGAGCCGGACAGGGGAGAGACCCAGTACTTC. As protein: CASGEPDRGETQYF.

This clonotype has at least ten counts. CDR3: CASSLSWAGELFF. In DNA, the CDR3 is TGTGCCAGCAGTTTAAGTTGGGCCGGGGAGCTGTTTTTT. The V gene is TRBV12-3 or TRBV12-4, the J gene TRBJ2-2, with no clear D. CDR3 length: 13 amino acids. Trimming pared 2 bases from V and 6 bases from J, leaving 7 bases between.

The rearrangement uses TRBV2 and TRBJ1-2, with a tentative D call TRBD1 (6 bases). Trimming shortened V by 3 bases and J by 7 bases, and 18 bases separated the two germline ends. The CDR3 is 15 amino acids. The germline V gene has CDR1 SNHLY and CDR2 FYNNEI. As DNA, the CDR3 is TGTGCCAGCAGTGAGTCGGGGGCCCTTGTTTTTGGCTACACCTTC. Its protein product is CASSESGALVFGYTF.

This clonotype has at least ten counts. The V and J genes are TRBV4-1 and TRBJ2-2; the D call may be TRBD1 or TRBD2 (6 bases each). V lost 1 base to trimming and J lost 7 bases, with 13 bases between them. The CDR3 consists of 15 residues. CDR1 and CDR2 (germline): MGHRA, YSYEKL. CDR3 nucleotide sequence: TGCGCCAGCAGCCAAGCTGGGGGGCGAATCGGGGAGCTGTTTTTT. This gives the protein CASSQAGGRIGELFF.

This clonotype was counted at least ten times. In nucleotides, the CDR3 is TGTGCCAGCAGCCGGGACAGGGGAACCTACGAGCAGTACTTC. Protein sequence: CASSRDRGTYEQYF. The gene calls are TRBV6-5 and TRBJ2-7, with 10 bases aligning to TRBD1. Germline CDR1 is MNHEY and CDR2 is SVGAGI. This CDR3 is built from 14 residues. The V segment lost 6 bases and the J segment 2 bases; nucleotides outside the gene matches: 4.

This clonotype has ten or more counts. The chain couples TRBV4-3 to TRBJ2-5, with D perhaps matching TRBD2 (6 bases). Looked up from germline, CDR1 is LGHNA and CDR2 is YSLEER. This CDR3 comprises 15 residues. V lost 0 bases to trimming and J lost 5 bases, with 13 bases between them. The CDR3: CASSQDGGLHETQYF. The CDR3 DNA follows: TGCGCCAGCAGCCAAGATGGAGGGCTACACGAGACCCAGTACTTC.

In its sample, this clonotype was seen many times. This sequence joins TRBV27 and TRBJ1-1; TRBD1 is a possible D gene (6 bases). Germline V gene sequence: CDR1 MNHEY, CDR2 SMNVEV (reference sequence). This CDR3 is 14 amino acids long. With 4 bases removed from V and 2 bases from J, the gap between germline ends came to 11 bases. The CDR3 here is CASSSGQFNTEAFF. Written as DNA, the CDR3 is TGTGCCAGCAGTTCCGGACAGTTCAACACTGAAGCTTTCTTT.

The rearrangement uses TRBV5-8 and TRBJ1-3, with 7 bases fitting TRBD1. V gave up 4 bases and J gave up 2 bases; unmatched junction bases: 9. This CDR3 is 16 amino acids long. Germline V CDR1 and CDR2: SGHTS, YDEGEE. CDR3 sequence (DNA): TGTGCCAGCAGCGTCCACAGGGGCTGGGCTGGAAACACCATATATTTT. Protein product: CASSVHRGWAGNTIYF.

The chain carries TRBV2 and TRBJ2-2; D uncertain. The CDR3 spans 12 residues. V shed 8 bases and J shed 6 bases, with 10 bases lying between them. Germline CDR1 reads SNHLY; CDR2 reads FYNNEI. The CDR3 nucleotides are TGTGCCAGCCGAAGACTGTCCGGGGAGCTGTTTTTT. This gives the protein CASRRLSGELFF. Full variable domain (rest looked up from reference TRBV2 and TRBJ2-2): EPEVTQTPSHQVTQMGQEVILRCVPISNHLYFYWYRQILGQKVEFLVSFYNNEISEKSEIFDDQFSVERPDGSNFTLKIRSTKLEDSAMYFCASRRLSGELFFGEGSRLTVL.

This clonotype was found many times. The chain joins TRBV2 to TRBJ1-3; D gene uncertain. V was cut by 8 bases and J by 0 bases, with 8 bases left in between. Germline assignment: CDR1 SNHLY and CDR2 FYNNEI. The CDR3 is 13 amino acids. The CDR3 DNA reads TGTGCCAGCCGGACCGACTCTGGAAACACCATATATTTT. Protein: CASRTDSGNTIYF.

This clonotype was found many times. V gene TRBV30 combines with J gene TRBJ2-5; the D gene is possibly TRBD2 (5 bases). Germline loops: CDR1 GTSNPN, CDR2 SVGIG (reference sequence). The CDR3 has 13 residues. V lost 5 bases to trimming and J lost 5 bases, with 15 bases between them. CDR3 loop: CAWSPGFRETQYF. The CDR3 nucleotides read TGTGCCTGGTCGCCGGGATTTCGGGAGACCCAGTACTTC.

This clonotype has ten or more counts. The chain is built from TRBV2 and TRBJ1-1; no clear D gene. From germline, CDR1 is SNHLY and CDR2 FYNNEI. V gave up 7 bases and J gave up 1 base, with 10 bases separating them. The CDR3 sequence is 13 residues long. CDR3 DNA sequence: TGTGCCAGCACCGGAGGTGAGAACACTGAAGCTTTCTTT. As protein: CASTGGENTEAFF.

The sample holds many counts of this clonotype. This sequence joins TRBV6-2 or TRBV6-3 and TRBJ2-7; no firm D call. Between the trimmed V and J ends, which lost 5 bases and 6 bases, there was a span of 20 bases. CDR1 and CDR2 (germline): MNHEY, SVGEGT. This CDR3 has 15 amino acids. The CDR3 reads CASSQLGSAYGEQYF. In DNA, the CDR3 is TGTGCCAGCAGTCAGCTCGGGTCGGCTTATGGCGAGCAGTACTTC.

There are a few counts of this clonotype. The chain has TRBV6-2 or TRBV6-3 and TRBJ1-5; D may be TRBD1 (5 bases). The V end lost 8 bases, the J end lost 5 bases, and 19 bases lay between the germline ends. The CDR3 is 15 amino acids. Germline CDR1 reads MNHEY; CDR2 reads SVGEGT. The CDR3 region has the DNA TGTGCCAGCTCACGCGAGCTGGACAATTATCAGCCCCAGCATTTT. Translating it yields CASSRELDNYQPQHF.

A word on this clonotype: Since a much larger clone is just one base distant, this may be a read error. V and J are TRBV30 and TRBJ1-1; D is unclear. This CDR3 region has 12 residues. V was shortened by 4 bases and J by 2 bases, with 8 bases between the two germline ends. CDR1 GTSNPN and CDR2 SVGIG come from the germline V gene (reference sequence). The CDR3 protein is CAWKVPNTEAFF. The CDR3 DNA is TGTGCCTGGAAGGTACCTAACACTGAAGCTTTCTTT.

In this sample, this clonotype turned up many times. This sequence joins TRBV6-2 or TRBV6-3 and TRBJ2-5; 10 bases align to TRBD1. The CDR3 sequence is 20 residues long. Trimming took 2 bases from V and 3 from J; bases not matched to a gene: 18. Germline-derived CDR1 and CDR2 are MNHEY and SVGEGT. CDR3 DNA sequence: TGTGCCAGCAGTTACCCCCGGACAGGGGGAGGTAGCGGACAAAAAGAGACCCAGTACTTC. It codes for CASSYPRTGGGSGQKETQYF.

The rearrangement links TRBV5-1 to TRBJ1-3; the D gene is possibly TRBD1 (5 bases). CDR1 and CDR2 from the germline V gene are SGHRS and YFSETQ. The CDR3 consists of 16 residues. V lost 0 bases to trimming and J lost 4 bases, with 14 bases between them. The DNA of the CDR3 is TGCGCCAGCAGCTTGGAAGCGGGACGGTCCGGAAACACCATATATTTT. It encodes CASSLEAGRSGNTIYF.

V gene TRBV6-1 combines with J gene TRBJ2-5; 7 nucleotides align to TRBD2. The germline CDR1 and CDR2 sequences are MNHNS and SASEGT. The CDR3 is made up of 14 amino acids. Trimming cost V 5 bases and J 5 bases; bases outside gene matches: 8. In DNA, the CDR3 is TGTGCCAGCAGTCCGAGAGCGGGAAAGGAGACCCAGTACTTC. Translating it yields CASSPRAGKETQYF.

This clonotype was detected ten times or more. The genes are TRBV6-1 and TRBJ2-7; D not resolved. Germline CDR1 reads MNHNS; CDR2 reads SASEGT. The CDR3 has 12 amino acids. V was clipped by 5 bases and J by 6 bases, with 11 bases between them. The DNA of the CDR3 is TGTGCCAGCAGTCCCCTTTTGCGCGAGCAGTACTTC. This translates into CASSPLLREQYF.